The source of this T cell receptor (beta chain) is a study of cytomegalovirus exposure and HLA in healthy donors (dated by TCRdb to between 2016 and 2019). The study in broad terms: In an earlier analysis of fewer than 750 of the donors, around 290 Gb of sequence data and 90 million to 120 million unique TCR beta sequences from about 179 million T cells were reported. An early release that covered about 600 HLA-typed donors contained approximately 300 gigabases of sequencing data and around 85 million unique TCR sequences. A later analysis re-examined previously published TCR beta repertoires from about 670 donors and added high-resolution HLA genotyping to investigate patterns of TCR occurrence. In the later analysis, no new phenotypic data were used to find candidate immune exposures; instead, reliance was placed on TCR beta sequences and their occurrence across donors. Using immunosequencing, the study profiled T cell repertoires from 640 or so subjects and related those repertoires to cytomegalovirus serostatus. Besides the first cohort of more than 650 subjects, a separate validation cohort made up of over 95 different subjects was used. To decide whether each TCR beta V gene segment behaved as functional or pseudogenic, an earlier analysis of approximately 600 of the donors relied on high-throughput TCR beta sequencing. Among some 400 genotyped donors of the cohort, an average of approximately 240,000 unique TCR beta nucleotide sequences was sequenced per donor, of which about 19% were non-productive. The number of typed donors differed by locus: about 620-640 for A, B, C, DRB1 and DQB1; about 520 for DQA1; approximately 600 for DPA1; and some 470 for DPB1. The aim of the study was to test whether cataloging public T cell receptors could identify signatures of past pathogen exposure. The study combined high-throughput TCR immunosequencing, statistical association of individual TCRs with disease status, and machine learning to predict cytomegalovirus infection status. A later genetic analysis took genome-wide SNP genotypes for about three fifths of the roughly 700 donors and used that subset as a discovery cohort. Donor age, sex, ethnicity and CMV serostatus were compiled alongside the repertoire data. Every repertoire in the discovery cohort had been generated on one and the same sequencing platform. Four to six DR-DQ haplotypes were handled as single units for association and clustering, since linkage in the cohort was strong. Of the roughly 390 genotyped donors, approximately 83% fell in the genetic ancestry cluster associated with self-reported Caucasian donors. Class I and class II HLA loci were covered by the typing at four-digit resolution. What the research found in general, with its limitations: In a later analysis, HLA-associated TCR beta chains showed more clonal expansion and lower generation probabilities than non-associated chains that were equally common. The sequencing pipeline was judged likely to have produced a cluster of highly shared sequence variants as a technical artifact. According to the authors, the approach could potentially be generalized to other disease states and immunological phenotypes. In a later genetic analysis, fewer N-insertions in productive TCRs were reported among donors in an Asian-associated ancestry cluster than the approximately 630-donor mean. A further reported finding was that TCR beta sequences accurately predicted the HLA-A and HLA-B alleles for most subjects in the first cohort. Linkage disequilibrium might explain the correlated functional status among segregating V segments, but an unknown experimental factor could not be ruled out. A few of the identified cytomegalovirus-associated TCR beta chains were confirmed in vitro to be specific for cytomegalovirus antigens. When HLA alleles, especially DR and DQ, strongly co-occurred, TCR associations were difficult to assign to individual alleles. A later analysis found that TCR association rates varied across HLA loci, with DRB1 alleles showing the most associated TCRs and HLA-C alleles the fewest. Because some donors lacked HLA typing at each locus, the association tests relied only on the typed subset. A later analysis found that most CMV-associated TCR beta chains appeared HLA-restricted, with HLA associations seemingly driven largely by CMV exposure. Immune exposure information for the cohort was limited to CMV serostatus. The cohort was sequenced for TCR beta chains only, and without alpha or paired-chain data the features that could be detected were limited. A later genetic analysis associated a missense DCLRE1C variant with V-gene and J-gene trimming of TCR beta chains, and an independent cohort replicated the association. Sequencing depth was assumed to be roughly uniform across donors in the presence/absence analyses, though that assumption may not hold. Specific HLA alleles were associated with 15,000 to 20,000 TCR beta sequences at a false discovery rate of 0.05 in a later analysis. In a later analysis, several top co-occurrence clusters were reported to appear linked to parvovirus B19, influenza, CMV and Epstein-Barr virus. Cytomegalovirus status was reported to be diagnosed by the classifier with high specificity and sensitivity in both the original and validation cohorts. Across donors, most TCR sequences were observed very rarely, whereas some public TCRs were present in many individuals. In an earlier analysis of 450 to 750 of the donors, most TCR beta V segments appeared in productive rearrangements about 90% or about 30% of the time, broadly matching IMGT annotations. The earlier analysis of nearly 600 of the donors excluded roughly 16 rarely observed V segments, including chromosome 9 orphons, because counts were too low. A total of around 150 TCR beta chains were listed by the study as associated with cytomegalovirus.

Regarding this clone: What antigen it recognizes has not been identified. No clone much larger than this one lies a single base away; base qualities are absent.

In total, approximately 610 healthy bone marrow donors made up the cohort. All cohort members were sampled while nominally healthy, although unrecorded immune exposures were likely present. The donor tested CMV seronegative and was one of the 352 seronegative cohort members. A peripheral blood sample was provided by each donor, and peripheral blood mononuclear cells were used for TCR beta sequencing. The Qiagen DNeasy Blood Extraction Kit was used to extract genomic DNA from the blood cell samples. Library prep was done by the immunoSEQ multiplex PCR assay. For the multiplex PCR, a mixture combining 60 forward primers for TCR Vbeta segments and 13 reverse primers for TCR Jbeta segments was used. Amplification of the CDR3 region of rearranged TCR beta genes was performed with a multiplex PCR assay on genomic DNA. On the Illumina HiSeq System, the amplified TCR beta libraries were sequenced as 87-base-pair reads. Per the source publication's procedure: In a later analysis, 80 million or so unique TCR beta chains were counted across the 500 to 850 repertoires, and about 10 million of these chains were shared by at least two donors. A nearest-neighbor algorithm error-corrected the raw reads and collapsed the reads into unique sequences, merging closely related sequences to remove PCR and sequencing errors. V, D and J gene segments were assigned by aligning CDR3 sequences to IMGT reference sequences. For a sequence to be retained, at least a six-nucleotide match to both a V gene segment and a J gene segment was required. A rearrangement counted as productive if the CDR3 had no stop codons and remained in frame with V and J, and every other rearrangement counted as non-productive. Following IMGT convention, CDR3 was defined as the stretch from the second conserved V-encoded cysteine to the conserved J-encoded phenylalanine. In an earlier analysis of approximately 590 of the donors, sequences lacking an unambiguous match to a single V gene segment were excluded. In an earlier analysis of 450 to 750 of the donors, a V segment was called functional when productive rearrangements were above 56.7%, and segregating when the standard deviation between donors exceeded 5%. A statistical classification framework was built to diagnose cytomegalovirus status from the catalog of TCR beta chain sequences. In a later analysis, TCR nucleotide sequences were compared against IMGT/GENE-DB human TR gene sequences so that V and J genes could be assigned. Using the TCRdist pipeline, a later analysis assigned CDR3 sequences along with most-parsimonious VDJ recombination scenarios. A later analysis defined each TCR beta chain by its CDR3 amino acid sequence plus V-gene family, and excluded reads lacking a unique V-gene family. To address suspected cross-contamination and a sequencing artifact, a later analysis removed 550 to 750 highly shared, low-generation-probability nucleotide sequences. A later analysis calculated a clonal expansion index for each public chain from normalized within-repertoire ranks of inferred template counts. In a later analysis, generation probabilities were computed using a VDJ recombination model fitted to out-of-frame rearrangements, and the results were checked against IGoR. A later analysis scored TCR-TCR, TCR-HLA and TCR-CMV co-occurrence with hypergeometric tests, applying a repertoire-size bias correction to TCR pairs. To estimate false discovery rates, a later analysis permuted the HLA or CMV assignments 20 times. In a later analysis, co-occurring TCRs were grouped with DBSCAN, and TCRdist sequence similarity was added when clustering was performed within HLA-allele-positive subsets. For co-occurrence clustering, repertoires with fewer than 30,000 or more than 120,000 public chains were excluded, along with roughly 5 repertoires with anomalous nucleotide sharing. TCRdb holds this immuneACCESS table with in-frame rearrangements only. Some clones are missing; in checked studies, unresolved V genes explain under half, and the rest has no known cause. From that table come the V and J calls and clone size; the DNA was used to work out D and trimming. Across this sample there are 130,000 or so clones, with 75% seen only once. The ten largest clones capture about 3.5% of the sample.

The receptor was isolated from a man in his forties in good health and CMV-seronegative. Material: PBMCs.

CDR3 region: CASSPLGQLSGNTIYF. The nucleotides read TGTGCCAGCAGCCCCCTGGGACAACTCTCTGGAAACACCATATATTTT. The chain couples TRBV7-2 to TRBJ1-3, and possibly TRBD1, on 6 matching bases. The CDR3 runs 16 residues from the cysteine to the phenylalanine. Just the 48-base CDR3 DNA is kept, in frame starting at base 1. The junction carries 14 bases between V and J, which are trimmed by 5 bases and 0 bases respectively. As encoded in the germline V gene, CDR1 is SGHTA while CDR2 is FQGNSA.